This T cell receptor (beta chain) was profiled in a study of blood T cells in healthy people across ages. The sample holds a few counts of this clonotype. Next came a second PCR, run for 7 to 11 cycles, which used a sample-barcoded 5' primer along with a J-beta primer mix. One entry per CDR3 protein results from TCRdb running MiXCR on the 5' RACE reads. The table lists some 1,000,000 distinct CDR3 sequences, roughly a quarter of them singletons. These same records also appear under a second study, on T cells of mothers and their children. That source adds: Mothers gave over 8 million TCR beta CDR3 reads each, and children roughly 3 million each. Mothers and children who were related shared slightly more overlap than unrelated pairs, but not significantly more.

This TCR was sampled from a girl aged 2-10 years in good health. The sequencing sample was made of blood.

The CDR3, as DNA: TGTGCCATCAGACGGGACTCCGGAATCTCTGGGGCCAACGTCCTGACTTTC. Encoded protein: CAIRRDSGISGANVLTF. The chain joins TRBV10-3 to TRBJ2-6; D is perhaps TRBD2 (6 bases). CDR1 and CDR2 (germline): ENHRY, SYGVKD. CDR3 length: 17 amino acids. Trimming removed 6 bases at V and 0 bases at J, with 15 bases between.